This T cell receptor (beta chain) is drawn from a study of T cells in Graves' hyperthyroidism and ophthalmopathy. Points from the study as a whole: Appearing also in blood were most of the thyroid clonotypes expanded above 0.001.

V trimming: 5 bases; J trimming: 2 bases; junction bases outside the gene matches: 5. The CDR3 extends over 15 amino acids. CDR1 is SGHAT and CDR2 is FQNNGV in the germline V gene. Patients with uncontrolled infections, other autoimmune diseases, pregnancy or lactation were excluded. Clinicians diagnosed patients from clinical symptoms, serum thyroxine and TRAb, thyroid ultrasound and orbital computed tomography. Amplified regions were TCR beta CDR3 sequences from RNA transcripts. First-round RT-PCR with HTBI primers amplified the TCR CDR3 region. A single record per CDR3 protein comes from TCRdb applying MiXCR to the multiplex PCR reads. The profile shows about 840,000 distinct CDR3 sequences, about 38% of them singletons. As to this clonotype: Its antigen is not identified. This clone may be a read error of a much larger clone one base away.

Sequenced sample: blood. The chain links TRBV11-2 to TRBJ1-3; the match to TRBD1 covers 8 bases. This receptor was obtained from a man younger than 30 with Graves' hyperthyroidism. CDR3 in DNA: TGTGCCAGCAGCGTAGCGGGACAGGCTGGAAACACCATATATTTT. Protein: CASSVAGQAGNTIYF.